These T cell receptor beta chains were read from a single sample in a study of blood T cell repertoires in COVID-19. Generated by immunoSEQ multiplex PCR, the TCRdb table keeps only in-frame clones and is missing some. The data show more than 200,000 clones, approximately 86% seen once. Input material: peripheral blood. All receptors come from a man aged 25-40 years with active or convalescent COVID-19. Each CDR3 is given with its conserved first and last residue. D genes are given only for firm matches. Clone size, where shown, is once, few, many, or a class for clones that have expanded.

d_gene,abundance,j_gene,v_gene,CDR3nt,CDR3aa
.,.,TRBJ2-1,TRBV6-5,TGTGCCAGCAGTAACTACGATCCTACAGAAAAGCAGTTCTTC,CASSNYDPTEKQFF
TRBD1,once,TRBJ2-4,TRBV3-1/TRBV3-2,TGTGCCAGCAGCCAGCCCGGGACAGGGCCTTCTATTTTTATTCAGTACTTC,CASSQPGTGPSIFIQYF
.,.,TRBJ1-1,TRBV7-9,TGTGCCAGCAGCCTCCCCGCTTCCGGGGAAAATGAAGCTTTCTTT,CASSLPASGENEAFF
TRBD1,.,TRBJ1-5,TRBV15,TGTGCCACCAGCCCTCGACAGGGGGCTTATCAGCCCCAGCATTTT,CATSPRQGAYQPQHF
.,.,TRBJ1-1,TRBV30,TGTGCCTGGGGGGGGAGGACTGAAGCTTTCTTT,CAWGGRTEAFF
.,.,TRBJ2-2,TRBV6-5,TGTGCCAGCAGCGAGGGGGAGCTGTTTTTT,CASSEGELFF
TRBD2,.,TRBJ2-3,TRBV20-1,TGCAGTGCTAGTTTTAGCGGGGGATCCACAGATACGCAGTATTTT,CSASFSGGSTDTQYF
TRBD1,.,TRBJ2-5,TRBV13,TGTGCCAGCAGCTTAACAGGGGTGGGGGATAAGCTACAAGAGACCCAGTACTTC,CASSLTGVGDKLQETQYF
TRBD2,.,TRBJ2-1,TRBV6-5,TGTGCCAGCAGTTACGGGGCTAGCGGGGGGGCCAGGGAGCAGTTCTTC,CASSYGASGGAREQFF
TRBD1,.,TRBJ2-7,TRBV7-8,TGTGCCAGCAGCACCACAGGGGAAACCTACGAGCAGTACTTC,CASSTTGETYEQYF
.,.,TRBJ2-2,TRBV29-1,TGCAGCGTGCGGACAGCAAACACCGGGGAGCTGTTTTTT,CSVRTANTGELFF
.,.,TRBJ1-5,TRBV19,TGTGCCAGTAGTAGATCTGACAGGATCCAGCATTTT,CASSRSDRIQHF
.,.,TRBJ1-5,TRBV5-6,TGTGCCAGCAGCTTCACGTCGGGGGGCCGGCAGCCCCAGCATTTT,CASSFTSGGRQPQHF
.,.,TRBJ2-5,TRBV29-1,TGCAGCGTTCGCCCCAGGGGGGACGAGACCCAGTACTTC,CSVRPRGDETQYF
.,.,TRBJ1-1,TRBV25-1,TGTGCCAGCAGTGTGGGGGCAACTGAAGCTTTCTTT,CASSVGATEAFF
.,.,TRBJ2-7,TRBV7-2,TGTGCCAGCAGCCTCCGGACACAGGCCCACGAGCAGTACTTC,CASSLRTQAHEQYF
TRBD1,.,TRBJ1-2,TRBV6-5,TGTGCCAGCTTGCAGGGGGCTTACTATGGCTACACCTTC,CASLQGAYYGYTF
TRBD1,.,TRBJ2-7,TRBV19,TGTGCCAGTAGTTCCCTAGGACAGGGATCAGGTTACGAGCAGTACTTC,CASSSLGQGSGYEQYF